A single sample gave rise to the 22 T cell receptor beta chains below, sequenced in a study of cytomegalovirus exposure and HLA in healthy donors. Primers: 60 Vbeta forward and 13 Jbeta reverse. The protocol was immunoSEQ multiplex PCR, while the TCRdb copy is restricted to in-frame clones and leaves out a portion. The sample records 140,000 to 150,000 clones, 88% being singletons. Sequenced sample: PBMCs. The receptors stem from a woman in her thirties or forties in good health and CMV-seronegative.

This clone was found once. V is TRBV5-4 and J is TRBJ1-4; tentatively, D is TRBD1 (6 bases). The CDR3 extends over 13 amino acids. Trimming left V 0 bases short and J 7 bases short, with 7 bases between. Germline-derived CDR1 and CDR2 are SGHNT and YYREEE (reference sequence). The CDR3 is CASSLAQGEKLFF. DNA for the CDR3: TGTGCCAGCAGCTTGGCACAGGGTGAAAAACTGTTTTTT.

There are a few counts of this clone. Other DNA sequences in the same sample also yield this CDR3. The rearrangement joins TRBV9 to TRBJ1-2; TRBD1 is a possible D gene (5 bases). Trimming left V 7 bases short and J 6 bases short, with 19 bases between. The CDR3 length is 14 residues. The germline CDR1 and CDR2 sequences are SGDLS and YYNGEE. The CDR3 region is CASGRDFSGHGYTF. CDR3 in DNA: TGTGCCAGCGGACGGGACTTTTCAGGTCATGGCTACACCTTC.

The chain has TRBV6-1 and TRBJ2-7; 7 bases map to TRBD1. Germline V gene lookup returns CDR1 MNHNS and CDR2 SASEGT. The CDR3 sequence is 13 residues long. J lost 4 bases, V lost 6 bases, and 6 bases had no gene match. The CDR3 coding sequence is TGTGCCAGCAGAACCGGGACAGAATACGAGCAGTACTTC. Translation gives CASRTGTEYEQYF.

Remarks on this clone: The junction departs from the called germline gene at one end, perhaps through a read error. Other DNA variants within this sample encode the same CDR3. J is TRBJ2-1 and V is TRBV7-6; 7 bases match TRBD2. The CDR3 loop spans 16 amino acids. Germline V gives CDR1 SGHVS, CDR2 FNYEAQ. CDR3 bases: TGTGCCAGCAGCTGGGGCGGGGGAGAGTCCTACAATGAGCAATTCTTC. As protein: CASSWGGGESYNEQFF.

The chain couples TRBV5-5 to TRBJ2-5; 14 nucleotides match TRBD2. Germline CDR1 is SGHKS and CDR2 is YYEKEE (reference sequence). Trimming cost V 3 bases and J 5 bases; bases outside gene matches: 6. This CDR3 has 16 residues. The CDR3 loop reads CASSWGLAGAGETQYF. In DNA form, the CDR3 reads TGTGCCAGCAGCTGGGGACTAGCGGGAGCCGGGGAGACCCAGTACTTC.

The chain has TRBV5-1 and TRBJ1-1; D is possibly TRBD1 (5 bases). This CDR3 region has 13 residues. V dropped 4 bases and J dropped 6 bases, with 13 bases sitting between them. Germline V CDR1 and CDR2: SGHRS, YFSETQ. The CDR3: CASSSGGLPEAFF. Written as DNA, the CDR3 is TGCGCCAGCAGCAGCGGGGGTTTACCTGAAGCTTTCTTT.

The J gene is TRBJ2-2, the V gene TRBV10-2; TRBD2 agrees at 11 bases. V shed 7 bases, J shed 4 bases, and the junction held 11 bases outside the gene matches. The CDR3 contains 17 residues. The V gene's germline CDR1 is WSHSY and CDR2 SAAADI. CDR3 in amino acids: CASILGTSGYPTGELFF. Here the CDR3 DNA reads TGCGCCAGCATCTTAGGGACTAGCGGATACCCCACCGGGGAGCTGTTTTTT.

This sequence joins TRBV7-3 and TRBJ2-1, with 7 bases identical to TRBD2. This CDR3 comprises 16 residues. With 5 bases clipped from V and 4 bases from J, the junction kept 11 bases outside the gene matches. The germline gives CDR1 SGHTA, CDR2 FQGTGA. The CDR3 DNA sequence: TGTGCCAGCAGCCTCTGGGCGGCTAGCGGATACAATGAGCAGTTCTTC. It codes for CASSLWAASGYNEQFF. Full variable domain (missing parts from reference TRBV7-3 and TRBJ2-1): GAGVSQTPSNKVTEKGKYVELRCDPISGHTALYWYRQSLGQGPEFLIYFQGTGAADDSGLPNDRFFAVRPEGSVSTLKIQRTERGDSAVYLCASSLWAASGYNEQFFGPGTRLTVL.

This clone was detected a few times. This chain joins TRBV7-2 and TRBJ1-4; D is undetermined. V lost 6 bases to trimming and J lost 10 bases, with 18 bases between them. There are 14 residues in the CDR3. Germline CDR1 and CDR2: SGHTA and FQGNSA. CDR3 DNA sequence: TGTGCCAGCAGTTGGGTGGGTGTAAGCGGAAAACTGTTTTTT. Its translation: CASSWVGVSGKLFF.

The chain has TRBV23-1 and TRBJ2-3; TRBD1 agrees at 9 bases. TRBV23-1 is filed as an ORF, its function uncertain. The length of the CDR3 is 14 residues. V gave up 3 bases and J gave up 4 bases; unmatched junction bases: 2. CDR3 residues: CASSQTGGADTQYF. As DNA, the CDR3 is TGCGCCAGCAGTCAGACAGGGGGTGCAGATACGCAGTATTTT.

This chain links TRBV9 with TRBJ2-3; 8 bases map to TRBD2. V was pared by 0 bases and J by 4 bases, with 4 bases of the junction left unmatched. The CDR3 sequence is 15 residues long. Germline V gene sequence: CDR1 SGDLS, CDR2 YYNGEE. CDR3 nucleotides: TGTGCCAGCAGCGTAGGGACGGGAGGGGCAGATACGCAGTATTTT. Translating it yields CASSVGTGGADTQYF.

This clone has only one observation. The chain's CDR3 is CASSVTSGSYTGELFF. The DNA for the CDR3 is TGTGCCAGCAGCGTCACTAGCGGGAGCTACACCGGGGAGCTGTTTTTT. The chain is built from TRBV7-9 and TRBJ2-2, with 11 bases identical to TRBD2. Germline loops: CDR1 SEHNR, CDR2 FQNEAQ (reference sequence). CDR3 length: 16 amino acids. V dropped 5 bases and J dropped 3; count of bases not matched to a gene: 5.

The J gene is TRBJ2-1, the V gene TRBV6-5; D unclear. Germline CDR1 MNHEY, CDR2 SVGAGI. This CDR3 region has 14 residues. V was clipped by 10 bases and J by 3 bases, with 16 bases between them. The CDR3 region has the DNA TGTGCCACGACTCCGACTCAACTCTACAATGAGCAGTTCTTC. As protein: CATTPTQLYNEQFF.

The genes are TRBV6-6 and TRBJ2-3, with D perhaps TRBD2 (7 bases). Between the trimmed V and J ends, which lost 6 bases and 4 bases, there was a span of 17 bases. Germline assignment: CDR1 MNHNY and CDR2 SVGAGI (reference sequence). The CDR3 covers 15 residues. CDR3 in amino acids: CASSITRGGPDTQYF. The CDR3 coding sequence is TGTGCCAGCAGCATAACTAGGGGGGGGCCAGATACGCAGTATTTT.

V is TRBV25-1 and J is TRBJ2-3, with D possibly being TRBD1 (5 bases). V was cut by 2 bases and J by 5 bases, with 17 bases left in between. The CDR3 loop spans 16 amino acids. The germline CDR1 and CDR2 sequences are MGHDK and SYGVNS. CDR3 in DNA: TGTGCCAGCAGTGAAGGGGCAGCCATCAAGGAAGATACGCAGTATTTT. Translated: CASSEGAAIKEDTQYF.

This chain connects TRBV5-8 to TRBJ2-2, with TRBD2 identical over 10 bases. Germline CDR1 is SGHTS and CDR2 is YDEGEE. The junction had 11 bases not matched to a gene; V was cut back by 6 bases and J by 6 bases. CDR3 length: 16 amino acids. The CDR3 loop reads CASNLLAGLFPGELFF. CDR3 nucleotide sequence: TGTGCCAGCAACCTACTAGCGGGGTTGTTCCCCGGGGAGCTGTTTTTT.

J is TRBJ1-5 and V is TRBV10-2; D possibly corresponds to TRBD1 (5 bases). Per the germline V gene, CDR1 is WSHSY and CDR2 is SAAADI. The CDR3 length is 14 residues. V lost 3 bases and J 2 bases, leaving 8 bases between the germline ends. CDR3 residues: CASSDVGGNQPQHF. For the CDR3, the DNA is TGCGCCAGCAGTGACGTAGGGGGCAATCAGCCCCAGCATTTT.

The J gene is TRBJ1-2, the V gene TRBV30; 8 positions match TRBD1. Germline trimming cut 3 bases from V and 0 bases from J; bases unmatched to any gene: 3. CDR1 GTSNPN and CDR2 SVGIG come from the germline V gene (reference sequence). The CDR3 spans 14 residues. The CDR3 region has the DNA TGTGCCTGGAGCGGGACAGGAACTAACTATGGCTACACCTTC. This sequence encodes CAWSGTGTNYGYTF. Drawing the rest from reference TRBV30 and TRBJ1-2, the complete variable domain is SQTIHQWPATLVQPVGSPLSLECTVEGTSNPNLYWYRQAAGRGLQLLFYSVGIGQISSEVPQNLSASRPQDRQFILSSKKLLLSDSGFYLCAWSGTGTNYGYTFGSGTRLTVV.

The rearrangement joins TRBV7-2 to TRBJ1-1, with D uncertain. CDR3 length: 14 amino acids. CDR1 is SGHTA, CDR2 FQGNSA, per germline. V lost 2 bases and J 0 bases, leaving 7 bases between the germline ends. CDR3 nucleotide sequence: TGTGCCAGCAGCTTACAGGCACTGAACACTGAAGCTTTCTTT. Translating it yields CASSLQALNTEAFF.

J is TRBJ2-3 and V is TRBV7-9, with 9 bases matching TRBD2. Germline V gene sequence: CDR1 SEHNR, CDR2 FQNEAQ (reference sequence). Losses at the gene ends were 5 bases for V and 2 bases for J; bases not matched to a gene: 5. The CDR3 is 15 amino acids. The CDR3 region has the DNA TGTGCCAGCAGCAATAGCGGGAGAATCACAGATACGCAGTATTTT. It specifies CASSNSGRITDTQYF.

This clone has more than one count but fewer than ten. The rearrangement joins TRBV5-6 to TRBJ2-7; possibly TRBD1 for D (6 bases). The CDR3 has 14 residues. Trimming pared 4 bases from V and 0 bases from J, leaving 11 bases between. Germline V lookup: CDR1 SGHDT, CDR2 YYEEEE. The CDR3 here is CASSEGQSSYEQYF. Written as DNA, the CDR3 is TGTGCCAGCAGCGAAGGACAGAGCTCCTACGAGCAGTACTTC. Together with reference TRBV5-6 and TRBJ2-7, the CDR3 gives the full variable domain: DAGVTQSPTHLIKTRGQQVTLRCSPKSGHDTVSWYQQALGQGPQFIFQYYEEEERQRGNFPDRFSGHQFPNYSSELNVNALLLGDSALYLCASSEGQSSYEQYFGPGTRLTVT.

This clone has just one count. As DNA, the CDR3 is TGTGCCAGTCAGGGACTCCGATCCTACGAGCAGTACTTC. Protein sequence: CASQGLRSYEQYF. The chain recombines TRBV11-3 with TRBJ2-7; a weak D match, TRBD2 (6 bases). Trimming removed 9 bases from V and 1 base from J, with 13 bases in between. The CDR3 covers 13 residues. CDR1 and CDR2 from the germline V gene are SGHNT and YENEEA.